This T cell receptor beta chain was obtained from a study of monozygotic twins with inflammatory bowel disease. Study observations and caveats: Repertoire similarity did not separate concordant from discordant twins, possibly from limited power. Healthy co-twins exceeded IBD patients in TCRbeta diversity as measured by inverse Simpson. Clonotypes shared with others were fewer in IBD patients than in healthy twins, especially with disease activity. The authors could not tell different T cell subtypes apart.

Germline V lookup: CDR1 PRHDT, CDR2 FYEKMQ (reference sequence). The CDR3 is 12 amino acids. Notes on this clonotype: The antigen remains undetermined.

TCRdb reprocessed the 5' RACE reads, keeping one entry per CDR3 protein, no DNA. The specimen's table records more than 75,000 distinct CDR3 sequences. The specimen sequenced was blood. The source of this sequence is a human donor with ulcerative colitis or Crohn's disease, or a healthy co-twin of an affected twin (not recorded which). The rearrangement links TRBV13 to TRBJ2-2. The CDR3 is CASRPGRRELFF. The full variable domain, with the rest looked up from reference TRBV13 and TRBJ2-2, is AAGVIQSPRHLIKEKRETATLKCYPIPRHDTVYWYQQGPGQDPQFLISFYEKMQSDKGSIPDRFSAQQFSDYHSELNMSSLELGDSALYFCASRPGRRELFFGEGSRLTVL.